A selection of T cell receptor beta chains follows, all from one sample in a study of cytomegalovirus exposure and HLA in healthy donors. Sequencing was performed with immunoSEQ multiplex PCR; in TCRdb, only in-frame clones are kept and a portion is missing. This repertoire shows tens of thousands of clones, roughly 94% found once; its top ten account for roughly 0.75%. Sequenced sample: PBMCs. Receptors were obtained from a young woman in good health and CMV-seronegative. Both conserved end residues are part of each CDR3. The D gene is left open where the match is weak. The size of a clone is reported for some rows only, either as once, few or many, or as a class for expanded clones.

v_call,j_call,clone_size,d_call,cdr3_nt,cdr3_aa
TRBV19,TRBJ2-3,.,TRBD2,TGTGCCAGTAGTATAGACTCAGGACTAGCGGGACGCACAGATACGCAGTATTTT,CASSIDSGLAGRTDTQYF
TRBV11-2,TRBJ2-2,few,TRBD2,TGTGCCAGCAGCCCAGGGACTAGCGGGTGGGTCGGGGAGCTGTTTTTT,CASSPGTSGWVGELFF
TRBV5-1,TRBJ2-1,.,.,TGCGCCAGCAGCTTGGCGTTCGATGAGCAGTTCTTC,CASSLAFDEQFF
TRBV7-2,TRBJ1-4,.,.,TGTGCCAGCAGCTTTCTAATGACTAATGAAAAACTGTTTTTT,CASSFLMTNEKLFF
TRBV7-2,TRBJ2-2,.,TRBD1,TGTGCCAGCAGCTCCTGGGACAGGGTGGGAACCGGGGAGCTGTTTTTT,CASSSWDRVGTGELFF
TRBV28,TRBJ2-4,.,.,TGTGCCAGCAGTCCCGGGGGAGCCAAAAACATTCAGTACTTC,CASSPGGAKNIQYF
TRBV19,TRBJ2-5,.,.,TGTGCCAGTACAGTAAGGGGCTCGGAGACCCAGTACTTC,CASTVRGSETQYF
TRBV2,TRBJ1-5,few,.,TGTGCCAGCAGTGGAGGGAGTTATAGCAATCAGCCCCAGCATTTT,CASSGGSYSNQPQHF
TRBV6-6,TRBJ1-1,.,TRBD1,TGTGCCAGCAGCCCCCAGGGGGCAGGGACTGAAGCTTTCTTT,CASSPQGAGTEAFF
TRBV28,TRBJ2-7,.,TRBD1,TGTGCCAGCAGTTTAAGGACAGGAGTTTACGAGCAGTACTTC,CASSLRTGVYEQYF
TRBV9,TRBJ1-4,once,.,TGTGCCAGCAGCGTAGGGCAGGAGGGGAGGGAAAAACTGTTTTTT,CASSVGQEGREKLFF
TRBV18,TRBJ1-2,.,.,TGTGCCAGCTCACCACCAGGCGGTCCTTATGGCTACACCTTC,CASSPPGGPYGYTF
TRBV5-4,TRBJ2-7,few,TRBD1,TGTGCCAGCAGCTTCGGGACAGGTGCCTACGAGCAGTACTTC,CASSFGTGAYEQYF
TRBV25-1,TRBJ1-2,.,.,TGTGCCAGCAGTGAAGGAGGCCGGATCTATGATGGCTACACCTTC,CASSEGGRIYDGYTF
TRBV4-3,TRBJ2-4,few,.,TGCGCCAGCAGCCAGGAGGGGCGTTTAGCCAAAAACATTCAGTACTTC,CASSQEGRLAKNIQYF
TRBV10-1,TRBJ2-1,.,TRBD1,TGCGCCAGCAGTTCCAACCCCCCCACAGGGGAAAATGAGCAGTTCTTC,CASSSNPPTGENEQFF
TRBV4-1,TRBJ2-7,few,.,TGCGCCAGCAGCCAAGTTGGCGGTGGCTCCTACGAGCAGTACTTC,CASSQVGGGSYEQYF
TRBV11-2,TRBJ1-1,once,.,TGTGCCAGCAGCTTATTTACAGGGAACACTGAAGCTTTCTTT,CASSLFTGNTEAFF
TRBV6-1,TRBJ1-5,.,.,TGTGCCAGCAGTAACAGGGCAGTAAGTCAGCCCCAGCATTTT,CASSNRAVSQPQHF
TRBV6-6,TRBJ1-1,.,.,TGTGCCAGCAGTTACTCAGGGGGAAACACTGAAGCTTTCTTT,CASSYSGGNTEAFF
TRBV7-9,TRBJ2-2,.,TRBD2,TGTGCCAGCCCTGATGGGGGGCAGGGACTAGCGACCGGGGAGCTGTTTTTT,CASPDGGQGLATGELFF
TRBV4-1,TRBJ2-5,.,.,TGCGCCAGCAGCCAAGGCGCAGCGGAGGGGTTTGGTGAGACCCAGTACTTC,CASSQGAAEGFGETQYF
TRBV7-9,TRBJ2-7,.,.,TGTGCCAGCAGCTCTTTTGGGGGGGCCATCCTACAGGAGCAGTACTTC,CASSSFGGAILQEQYF
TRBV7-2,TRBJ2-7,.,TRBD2,TGTGCCAGCAGAGGGTCTAGCGGGGGCGAGCAGTACTTC,CASRGSSGGEQYF
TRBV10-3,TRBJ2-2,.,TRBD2,TGTGCCATCACACCGGGACTAGCGGGCGGGGAGCTGTTTTTT,CAITPGLAGGELFF
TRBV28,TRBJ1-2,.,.,TGTGCCAGCAGCCCTGTCCAGGGAACACTTAACTATGGCTACACCTTC,CASSPVQGTLNYGYTF
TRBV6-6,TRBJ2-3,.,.,TGTGCCAGCAGTTACTCTGTCGAGACAGATACGCAGTATTTT,CASSYSVETDTQYF
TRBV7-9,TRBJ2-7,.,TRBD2,TGTGCCAGCAGCGGACTAGCGGAGGCCCAACAGTACTTC,CASSGLAEAQQYF
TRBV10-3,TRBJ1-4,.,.,TGTGCCATCGGTGTGACAGGTTACCCGCAAAATGAAAAACTGTTTTTT,CAIGVTGYPQNEKLFF
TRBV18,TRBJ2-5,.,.,TGTGCCAGCTCACCACCGAACGGCCAAGAGACCCAGTACTTC,CASSPPNGQETQYF
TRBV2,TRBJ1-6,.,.,TGTGCCAGCAGACGTCTGGGCCCAGGATTGAATTCACCCCTCCACTTT,CASRRLGPGLNSPLHF
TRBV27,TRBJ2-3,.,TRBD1,TGTGCCAGCAGTTTAAGGACAGGGGGCACAGATACGCAGTATTTT,CASSLRTGGTDTQYF
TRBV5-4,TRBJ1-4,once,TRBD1,TGTGCCAGCAGCGCTCATGGTCAGGGGGTTAATGAAAAACTGTTTTTT,CASSAHGQGVNEKLFF
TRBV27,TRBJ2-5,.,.,TGTGCCAGCAGTAGTTGGGGGGAGGCGTGGGAGACCCAGTACTTC,CASSSWGEAWETQYF
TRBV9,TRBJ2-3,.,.,TGTGCCAGCAGCGTAGGGGGGGGACAAACAGATACGCAGTATTTT,CASSVGGGQTDTQYF
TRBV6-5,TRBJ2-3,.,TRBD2,TGTGCCAGCAGTTTGGGGAGGGGAGCGTCAGATACGCAGTATTTT,CASSLGRGASDTQYF
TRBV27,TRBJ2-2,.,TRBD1,TGTGCCACCGCCCCGACAGGGCCGAACACCGGGGAGCTGTTTTTT,CATAPTGPNTGELFF
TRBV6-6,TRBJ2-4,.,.,TGTGCCAGCAGTTACAAGTACTCCCTTGGGGAGAACATTCAGTACTTC,CASSYKYSLGENIQYF
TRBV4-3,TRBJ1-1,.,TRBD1,TGCGCCAGCAGCCAAGGACAGGGGGCGCGGAACACTGAAGCTTTCTTT,CASSQGQGARNTEAFF
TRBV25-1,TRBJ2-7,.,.,TGTGCCAGCAGTGAAGGGGTAACAGGTGTCTACGAGCAGTACTTC,CASSEGVTGVYEQYF
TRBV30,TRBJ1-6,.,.,TGTGCCTGGAGTCCAGGGAATTCACCCCTCCACTTT,CAWSPGNSPLHF
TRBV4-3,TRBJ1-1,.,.,TGCGCCAGCAGACCCGGGACAAAGACAATGAACACTGAAGCTTTCTTT,CASRPGTKTMNTEAFF
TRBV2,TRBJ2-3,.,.,TGTGCCAGCACCGACCTATCTAGATCTAGCACAGATACGCAGTATTTT,CASTDLSRSSTDTQYF
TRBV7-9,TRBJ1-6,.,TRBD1,TGTGCCAGCACGGGACAGATTAATTCACCCCTCCACTTT,CASTGQINSPLHF
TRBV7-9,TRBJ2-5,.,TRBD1,TGTGCCAGCAGTAGACTCGGGGACAGGGAAGAGACCCAGTACTTC,CASSRLGDREETQYF
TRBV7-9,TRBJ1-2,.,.,TGTGCCAGCAGCCACTCAGGTGGAGGCCGGGAACCTTATGGCTACACCTTC,CASSHSGGGREPYGYTF
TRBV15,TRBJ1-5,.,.,TGTGCCACCAGCAGAGATCAAGGCAGGGGTCAGCCCCAGCATTTT,CATSRDQGRGQPQHF
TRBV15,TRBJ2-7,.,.,TGTGCCACCAGCAGACAAGGAACAGCCTCCTACGAGCAGTACTTC,CATSRQGTASYEQYF
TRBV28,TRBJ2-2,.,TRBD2,TGTGCCAGCAGTGGGAGCGGGATCGACACCGGGGAGCTGTTTTTT,CASSGSGIDTGELFF
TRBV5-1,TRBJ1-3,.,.,TGCGCCAGCAGCTTGGAGACAGAGAGAAACACCATATATTTT,CASSLETERNTIYF
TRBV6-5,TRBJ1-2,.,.,TGTGCCAGCAGTCTGAGTGGCTACACCTTC,CASSLSGYTF
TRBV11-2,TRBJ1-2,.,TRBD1,TGTGCCAGCAGCTTATTGGACAGGACCCTTGGCTACACCTTC,CASSLLDRTLGYTF
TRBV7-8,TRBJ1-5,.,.,TGTGCCAGCAGCTTAGCGACGGGTTTTTGGGAGCCCCAGCATTTT,CASSLATGFWEPQHF
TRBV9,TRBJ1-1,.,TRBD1,TGTGCCACGGACAGGGGGCTTAGGGGTTTGAACACTGAAGCTTTCTTT,CATDRGLRGLNTEAFF
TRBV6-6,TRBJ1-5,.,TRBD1,TGTGCCAGCAGCGGACAGGGGGCGGTTCAGCCCCAGCATTTT,CASSGQGAVQPQHF
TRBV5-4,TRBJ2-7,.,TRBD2,TGTGCCAGCAGCCGGGGGAGCGGGGGGAACTCCTACGAGCAGTACTTC,CASSRGSGGNSYEQYF
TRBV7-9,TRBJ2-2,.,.,TGTGCCAGCAGCTTAGGTGCAGGGGACACCGGGGAGCTGTTTTTT,CASSLGAGDTGELFF
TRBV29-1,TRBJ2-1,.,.,TGCAGCGGCTTAGCGGCCTCCTACAATGAGCAGTTCTTC,CSGLAASYNEQFF
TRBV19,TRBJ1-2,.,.,TGTGCCAGTACCTGGACAGAGGGTTATGGCTACACCTTC,CASTWTEGYGYTF